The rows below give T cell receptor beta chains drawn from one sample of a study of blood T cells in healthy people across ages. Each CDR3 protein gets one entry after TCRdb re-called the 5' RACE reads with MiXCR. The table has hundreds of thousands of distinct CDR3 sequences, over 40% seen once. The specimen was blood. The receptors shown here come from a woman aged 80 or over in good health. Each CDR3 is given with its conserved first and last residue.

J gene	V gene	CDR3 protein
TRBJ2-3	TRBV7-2	CASRSSGFTDTQYF
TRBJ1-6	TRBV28	CASSLGGYSPLHF
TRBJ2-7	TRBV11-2	CASSLVFQRQGASYEQYF
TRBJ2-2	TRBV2	CASSSGRRNTGELFF
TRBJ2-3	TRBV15	CATSLQRGDTDTQYF
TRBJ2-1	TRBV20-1	CSAYRGTSGTLSYNEQFF
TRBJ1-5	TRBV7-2	CASSPYRPRTLLSSNQPQHF
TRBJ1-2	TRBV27	CASSLSRAGSGYTF
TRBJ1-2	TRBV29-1	CSVWDREREDGGYTF
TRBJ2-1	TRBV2	CASSDSRNEQFF
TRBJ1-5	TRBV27	CAATGNQPQHF
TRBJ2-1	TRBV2	CASSDPQGRSDEQFF
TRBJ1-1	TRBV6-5	CASSSPFPGNTEAFF
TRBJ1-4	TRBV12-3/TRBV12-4	CASSLQGPNEKLFF
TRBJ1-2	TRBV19	CASNRDRTGNRGYTF
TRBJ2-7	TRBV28	CASSSHSGTHPYEQYF
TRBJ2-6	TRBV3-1	CATSKAPRVSGANVLTF
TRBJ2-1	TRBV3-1	CASSPLPNEQFF
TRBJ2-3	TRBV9	CASSVEASGGHTDTQYF
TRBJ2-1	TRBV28	CASRGSLGPEQFF
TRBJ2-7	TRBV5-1	CASTQLGTDLYEQYF
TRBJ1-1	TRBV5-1	CASSVLWGTEAFF
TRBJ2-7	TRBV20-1	CSATWTGRSYEQYF
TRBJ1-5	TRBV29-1	CSVVGAANQLQHF
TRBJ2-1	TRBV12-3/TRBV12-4	CASSLREPYNEQFF
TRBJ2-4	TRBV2	CASSVGGLGKNIQYF
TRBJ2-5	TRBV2	CASSDPLEGAAETQYF
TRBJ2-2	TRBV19	CDPRAANTGELFF